The 14 T cell receptor beta chains given below trace back to one sample, sequenced in a study of PD-1 blockade in classical Hodgkin lymphoma (dated by TCRdb to 2020 to 2022). Receptors were amplified or captured by the immunoSEQ multiplex PCR assay. TCRdb retrieved this table from immuneACCESS and kept in-frame rearrangements only. Not all clones are present; in checked studies, unresolved V genes account for under half, and no reason is known for the remainder. Present in this sample are 100,000 or so clones, roughly 87% of which were seen just once. The top ten clones comprise 15% to 20% of the sample. The meaning of the sample's time point label: cycle 4 day 1 (C4D1), after less than seven weeks of nivolumab. All trial patients had relapsed after autologous stem cell transplantation, with cohorts A, B and C differing in prior brentuximab vedotin exposure. Sequencing used peripheral blood mononuclear cells (PBMCs), obtained before the fourth cycle of nivolumab. These receptor sequences come from a human donor with classical Hodgkin lymphoma.

The J gene is TRBJ2-2, the V gene TRBV6-5; no clear D. There are 14 residues in the CDR3. The germline gives CDR1 MNHEY, CDR2 SVGAGI. Trimming stripped 5 bases from V and 4 bases from J, with 11 bases between. DNA for the CDR3: TGTGCCAGCAGTCCCAAGGTTGGCACCGGGGAGCTGTTTTTT. Translated: CASSPKVGTGELFF.

The rearrangement links TRBV7-6 to TRBJ1-5; D not certain. CDR1 SGHVS and CDR2 FNYEAQ come from the germline V gene. Trimming took 5 bases from V and 0 from J, leaving 5 bases between them. This CDR3 comprises 13 residues. The CDR3 protein is CASSQNSNQPQHF. DNA of the CDR3: TGTGCCAGCAGCCAAAATAGCAATCAGCCCCAGCATTTT.

V usage is TRBV15 and J usage is TRBJ2-3; TRBD2 matches at 9 bases. Germline CDR1 is LNHNV and CDR2 is YYDKDF (reference sequence). With V trimmed by 0 bases and J by 5 bases, 9 bases remained unmatched. The CDR3 is 17 amino acids. In DNA form, the CDR3 reads TGTGCCACCAGCAGAGATCGGCGGGAGGGCCTAGGAGATACGCAGTATTTT. It specifies CATSRDRREGLGDTQYF.

J is TRBJ2-7 and V is TRBV28, with 8 bases fitting TRBD2. The CDR3 is 14 amino acids. Germline CDR1 reads MDHEN; CDR2 reads SYDVKM. V was clipped by 6 bases and J by 6 bases; unmatched bases: 10. Written as DNA, the CDR3 is TGTGCCAGCAGCATTATAGCGGGACGGGGCGAGCAGTACTTC. It translates to CASSIIAGRGEQYF.

The V call is TRBV7-2, the J call TRBJ2-5, with a weak D call TRBD1 (5 bases). Germline CDR1 is SGHTA and CDR2 is FQGNSA. V was shortened by 4 bases and J by 4 bases, with 13 bases between the two germline ends. This CDR3 spans 14 amino acids. In nucleotides, the CDR3 is TGTGCCAGCAGCTCAGAAGGGGCTGTAGAGACCCAGTACTTC. Its protein product is CASSSEGAVETQYF.

This clone was detected only a few times. The chain couples TRBV15 to TRBJ2-7; tentative D call: TRBD2 (6 bases). CDR1 LNHNV and CDR2 YYDKDF come from the germline V gene (reference sequence). V lost 1 base, J lost 4 bases, and 11 bases lay in between. The length of the CDR3 is 14 residues. The CDR3, as DNA: TGTGCCACCAGCAGAGCGGGGGTCCTTTACGAGCAGTACTTC. Amino acids: CATSRAGVLYEQYF.

This sequence joins TRBV5-5 and TRBJ2-3; tentatively, D is TRBD2 (5 bases). CDR1 SGHKS and CDR2 YYEKEE come from the germline V gene (reference sequence). CDR3 length: 15 amino acids. The V gene lost 6 bases and the J gene lost 6 bases, with 20 bases spanning the gap. CDR3 loop: CASTDFLGVVDTQYF. CDR3 in DNA: TGTGCCAGCACCGACTTTTTGGGAGTTGTGGATACGCAGTATTTT.

The chain carries TRBV20-1 and TRBJ1-1, with D possibly TRBD1 on 5 matching bases. Trimming shortened V by 5 bases and J by 6 bases, and 10 bases separated the two germline ends. The CDR3 sequence is 11 residues long. Germline V CDR1 and CDR2: DFQATT, SNEGSKA (reference sequence). The CDR3 loop reads CSAEGVPEAFF. The DNA of the CDR3 is TGCAGTGCTGAAGGGGTCCCTGAAGCTTTCTTT.

The rearrangement joins TRBV18 to TRBJ1-1; D is ambiguous. Germline CDR1 reads KGHSH; CDR2 reads LQKENI. The CDR3 loop spans 15 amino acids. Trimming removed 2 bases at V and 1 base at J, with 11 bases between. CDR3 coding DNA: TGTGCCAGCTCACCAGGCTCCCCCCGGAACACTGAAGCTTTCTTT. This gives the protein CASSPGSPRNTEAFF.

The chain recombines TRBV7-2 with TRBJ1-2; D uncertain. CDR1 SGHTA and CDR2 FQGNSA come from the germline V gene. V gave up 3 bases and J gave up 6 bases, with 11 bases separating them. The CDR3 has 13 residues. The CDR3 bases are TGTGCCAGCAGCTTGGTAACCACGGATGGCTACACCTTC. Its translation is CASSLVTTDGYTF.

The chain links TRBV28 to TRBJ1-2; possible D gene TRBD1, 5 bases. Germline CDR1 and CDR2: MDHEN and SYDVKM. Trimming stripped 6 bases from V and 4 bases from J, with 21 bases between. CDR3 length equals 16 residues. Here the CDR3 reads CASSILGRQGAYGYTF. In DNA, the CDR3 is TGTGCCAGCAGCATTTTGGGGCGACAAGGGGCCTATGGCTACACCTTC.

The chain couples TRBV11-2 to TRBJ2-2; no firm D call. V lost 7 bases, J lost 0 bases, and 12 bases lay in between. CDR3 length: 15 amino acids. The germline V gene has CDR1 SGHAT and CDR2 FQNNGV. CDR3 residues: CASTPPHTNTGELFF. The CDR3 DNA reads as TGTGCCAGCACCCCTCCCCATACGAACACCGGGGAGCTGTTTTTT.

J is TRBJ2-2 and V is TRBV19; 10 nucleotides match TRBD2. The CDR3 is 16 residues long. Trimming took 3 bases from V and 7 from J; bases not matched to a gene: 8. Germline V lookup: CDR1 LNHDA, CDR2 SQIVND (reference sequence). This CDR3 reads CASSISGRAINGELFF. In DNA, the CDR3 is TGTGCCAGTAGTATCAGCGGGAGGGCCATAAACGGGGAGCTGTTTTTT.

The V and J genes are TRBV5-4 and TRBJ2-7, with 7 bases matching TRBD2. Trimming took 4 bases from V and 6 from J; bases not matched to a gene: 7. This CDR3 region has 13 residues. Germline V lookup: CDR1 SGHNT, CDR2 YYREEE (reference sequence). This CDR3 reads CASSPPWGGEQYF. CDR3 in DNA: TGTGCCAGCAGCCCCCCTTGGGGGGGCGAGCAGTACTTC.